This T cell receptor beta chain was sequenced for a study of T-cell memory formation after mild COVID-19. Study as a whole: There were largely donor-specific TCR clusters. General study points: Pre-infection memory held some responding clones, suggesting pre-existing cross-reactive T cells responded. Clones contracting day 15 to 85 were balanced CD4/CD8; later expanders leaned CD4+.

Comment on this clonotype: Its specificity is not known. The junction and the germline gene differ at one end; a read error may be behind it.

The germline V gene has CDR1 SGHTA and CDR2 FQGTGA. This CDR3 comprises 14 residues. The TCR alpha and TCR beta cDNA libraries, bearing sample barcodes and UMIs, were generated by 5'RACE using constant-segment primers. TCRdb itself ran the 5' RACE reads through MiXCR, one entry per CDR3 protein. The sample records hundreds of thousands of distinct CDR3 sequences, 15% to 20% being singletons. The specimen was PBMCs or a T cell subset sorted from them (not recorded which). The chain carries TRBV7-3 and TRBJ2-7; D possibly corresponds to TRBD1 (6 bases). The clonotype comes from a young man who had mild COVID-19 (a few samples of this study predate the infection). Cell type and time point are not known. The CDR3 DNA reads TGTGCCAGCAGATTAACCGGGACACCATACGAGCAGTACTTC. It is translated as CASRLTGTPYEQYF.